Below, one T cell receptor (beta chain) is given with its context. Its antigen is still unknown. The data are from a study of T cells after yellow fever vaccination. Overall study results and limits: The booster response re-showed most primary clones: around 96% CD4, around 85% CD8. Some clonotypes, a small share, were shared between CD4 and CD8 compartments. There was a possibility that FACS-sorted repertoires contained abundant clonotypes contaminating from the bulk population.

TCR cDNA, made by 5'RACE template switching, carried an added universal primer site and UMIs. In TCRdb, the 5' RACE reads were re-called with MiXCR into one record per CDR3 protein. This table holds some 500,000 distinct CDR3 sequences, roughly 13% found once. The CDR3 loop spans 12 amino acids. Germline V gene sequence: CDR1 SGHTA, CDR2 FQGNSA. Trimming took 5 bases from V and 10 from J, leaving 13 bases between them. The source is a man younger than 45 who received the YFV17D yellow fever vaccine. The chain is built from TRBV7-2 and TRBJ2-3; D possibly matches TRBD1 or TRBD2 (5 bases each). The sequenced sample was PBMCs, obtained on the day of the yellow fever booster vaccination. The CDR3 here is CASSKAEGPQYF. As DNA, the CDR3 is TGTGCCAGCAGCAAGGCCGAGGGACCGCAGTATTTT.